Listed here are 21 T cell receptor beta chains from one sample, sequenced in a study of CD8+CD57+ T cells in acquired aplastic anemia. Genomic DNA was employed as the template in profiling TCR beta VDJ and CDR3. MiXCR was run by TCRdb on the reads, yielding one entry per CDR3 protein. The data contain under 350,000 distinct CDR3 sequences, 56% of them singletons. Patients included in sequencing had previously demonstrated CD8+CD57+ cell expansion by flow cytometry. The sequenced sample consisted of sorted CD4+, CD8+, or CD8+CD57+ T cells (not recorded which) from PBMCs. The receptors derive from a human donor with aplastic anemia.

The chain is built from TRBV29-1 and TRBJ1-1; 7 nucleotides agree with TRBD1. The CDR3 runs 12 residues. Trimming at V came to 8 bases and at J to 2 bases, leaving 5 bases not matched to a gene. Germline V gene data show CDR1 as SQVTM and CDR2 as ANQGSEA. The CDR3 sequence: CSTTGFNTEAFF. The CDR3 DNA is TGCAGCACGACAGGGTTCAACACTGAAGCTTTCTTT.

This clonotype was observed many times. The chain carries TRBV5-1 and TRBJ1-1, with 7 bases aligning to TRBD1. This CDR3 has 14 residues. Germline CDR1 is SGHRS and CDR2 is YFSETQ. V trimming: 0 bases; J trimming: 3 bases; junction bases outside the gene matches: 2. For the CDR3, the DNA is TGCGCCAGCAGCTTGGTTCAGGGGGACACTGAAGCTTTCTTT. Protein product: CASSLVQGDTEAFF.

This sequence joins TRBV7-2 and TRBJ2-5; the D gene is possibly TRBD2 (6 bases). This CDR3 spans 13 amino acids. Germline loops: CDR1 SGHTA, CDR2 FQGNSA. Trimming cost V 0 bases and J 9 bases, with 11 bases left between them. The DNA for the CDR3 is TGTGCCAGCAGCTTAGCGAGGTGGGAGGCCCAGTACTTC. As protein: CASSLARWEAQYF.

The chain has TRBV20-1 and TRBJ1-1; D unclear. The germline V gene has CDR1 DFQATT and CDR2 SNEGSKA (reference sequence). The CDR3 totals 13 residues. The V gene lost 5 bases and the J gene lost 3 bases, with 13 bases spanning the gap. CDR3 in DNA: TGCAGTGCTCCGGCCCCTTCGGACACTGAAGCTTTCTTT. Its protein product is CSAPAPSDTEAFF.

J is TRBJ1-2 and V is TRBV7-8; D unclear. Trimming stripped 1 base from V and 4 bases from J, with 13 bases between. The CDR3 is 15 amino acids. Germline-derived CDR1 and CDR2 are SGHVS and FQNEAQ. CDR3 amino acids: CASSLVGQIAYGYTF. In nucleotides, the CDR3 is TGTGCCAGCAGCTTAGTCGGGCAGATCGCCTATGGCTACACCTTC.

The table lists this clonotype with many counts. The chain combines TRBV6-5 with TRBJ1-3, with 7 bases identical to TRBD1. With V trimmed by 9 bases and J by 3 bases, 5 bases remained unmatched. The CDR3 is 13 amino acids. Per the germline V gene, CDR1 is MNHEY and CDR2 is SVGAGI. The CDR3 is CASRQGSGNTIYF. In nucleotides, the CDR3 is TGTGCCAGTAGACAGGGAAGTGGAAACACCATATATTTT.

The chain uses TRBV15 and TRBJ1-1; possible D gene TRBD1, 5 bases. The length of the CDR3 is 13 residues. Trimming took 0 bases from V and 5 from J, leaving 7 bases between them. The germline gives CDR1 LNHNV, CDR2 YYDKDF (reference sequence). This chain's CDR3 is CATSRDQGTEAFF. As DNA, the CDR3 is TGTGCCACCAGCAGAGATCAGGGTACTGAAGCTTTCTTT. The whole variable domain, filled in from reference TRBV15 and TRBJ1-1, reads DAMVIQNPRYQVTQFGKPVTLSCSQTLNHNVMYWYQQKSSQAPKLLFHYYDKDFNNEADTPDNFQSRRPNTSFCFLDIRSPGLGDTAMYLCATSRDQGTEAFFGQGTRLTVV.

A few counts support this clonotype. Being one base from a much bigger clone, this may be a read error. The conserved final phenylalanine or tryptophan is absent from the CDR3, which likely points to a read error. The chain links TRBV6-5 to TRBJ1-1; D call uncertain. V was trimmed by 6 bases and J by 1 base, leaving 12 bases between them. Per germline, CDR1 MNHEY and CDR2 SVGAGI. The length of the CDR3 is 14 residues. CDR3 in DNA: TGTGCCAGCAGGCCGGGAGGAAAGAACACTGAAGCTTTCTCT. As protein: CASRPGGKNTEAFS.

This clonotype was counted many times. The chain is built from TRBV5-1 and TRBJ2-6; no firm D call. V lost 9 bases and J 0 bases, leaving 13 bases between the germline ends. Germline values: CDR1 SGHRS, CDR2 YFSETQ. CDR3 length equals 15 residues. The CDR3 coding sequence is TGCGCCACCGCCGGGCCTAACTCTGGGGCCAACGTCCTGACTTTC. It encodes CATAGPNSGANVLTF.

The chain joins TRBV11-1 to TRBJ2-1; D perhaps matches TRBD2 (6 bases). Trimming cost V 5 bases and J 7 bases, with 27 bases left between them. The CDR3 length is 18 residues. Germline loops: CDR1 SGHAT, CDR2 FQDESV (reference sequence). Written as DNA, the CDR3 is TGTGCCAGCAGCGCCTCCGGGACCTGGACGGGAGCTTTTAATGAGCAGTTCTTC. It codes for CASSASGTWTGAFNEQFF.

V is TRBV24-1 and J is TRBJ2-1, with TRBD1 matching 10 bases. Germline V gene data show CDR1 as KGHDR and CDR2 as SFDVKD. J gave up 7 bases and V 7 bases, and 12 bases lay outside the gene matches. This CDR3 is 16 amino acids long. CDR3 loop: CATSSAPGQGKNEQFF. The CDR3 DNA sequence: TGTGCCACCAGCAGTGCCCCGGGACAGGGGAAGAATGAGCAGTTCTTC.

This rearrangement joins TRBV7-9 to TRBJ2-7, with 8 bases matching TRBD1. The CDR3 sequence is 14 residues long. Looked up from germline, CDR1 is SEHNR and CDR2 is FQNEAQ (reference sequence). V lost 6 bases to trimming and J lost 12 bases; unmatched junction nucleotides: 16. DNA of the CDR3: TGTGCCAGCAGTCATACAGGGGGACTCGCCGTATTGTACTTC. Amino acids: CASSHTGGLAVLYF.

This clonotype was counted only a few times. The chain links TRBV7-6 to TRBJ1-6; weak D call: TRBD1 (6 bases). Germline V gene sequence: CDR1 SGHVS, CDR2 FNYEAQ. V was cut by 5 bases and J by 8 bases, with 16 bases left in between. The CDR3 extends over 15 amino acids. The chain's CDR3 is CASSQRQSGDSPLHF. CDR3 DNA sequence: TGTGCCAGCAGCCAAAGACAGTCAGGGGATTCACCCCTCCACTTT. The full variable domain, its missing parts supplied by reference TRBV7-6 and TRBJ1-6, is GAGVSQSPRYKVTKRGQDVALRCDPISGHVSLYWYRQALGQGPEFLTYFNYEAQQDKSGLPNDRFSAERPEGSISTLTIQRTEQRDSAMYRCASSQRQSGDSPLHFGNGTRLTVT.

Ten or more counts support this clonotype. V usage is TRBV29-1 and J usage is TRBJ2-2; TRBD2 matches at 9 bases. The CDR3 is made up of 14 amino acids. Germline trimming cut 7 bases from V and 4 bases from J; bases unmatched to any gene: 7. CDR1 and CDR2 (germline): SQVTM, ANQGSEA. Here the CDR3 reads CSAGTSYLTGELFF. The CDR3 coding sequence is TGCAGCGCAGGGACTAGCTACCTCACCGGGGAGCTGTTTTTT.

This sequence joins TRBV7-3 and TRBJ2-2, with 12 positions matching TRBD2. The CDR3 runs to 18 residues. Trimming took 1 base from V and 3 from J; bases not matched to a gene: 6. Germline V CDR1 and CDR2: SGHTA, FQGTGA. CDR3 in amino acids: CASSLMLAGGPYTGELFF. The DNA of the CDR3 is TGTGCCAGCAGCTTAATGCTAGCGGGGGGGCCGTACACCGGGGAGCTGTTTTTT.

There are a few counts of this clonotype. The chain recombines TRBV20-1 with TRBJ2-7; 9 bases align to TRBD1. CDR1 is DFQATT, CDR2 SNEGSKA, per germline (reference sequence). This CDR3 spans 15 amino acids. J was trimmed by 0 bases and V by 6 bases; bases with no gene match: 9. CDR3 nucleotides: TGCAGTGCCTCAAACATGGGACAGGGCTCCTACGAGCAGTACTTC. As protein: CSASNMGQGSYEQYF.

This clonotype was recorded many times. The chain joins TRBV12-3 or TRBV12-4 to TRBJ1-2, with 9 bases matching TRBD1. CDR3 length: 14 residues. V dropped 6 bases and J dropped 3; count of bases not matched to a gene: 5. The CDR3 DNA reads TGTGCCAGCAGAAAGGACAGGGGTGACTATGGCTACACCTTC. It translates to CASRKDRGDYGYTF.

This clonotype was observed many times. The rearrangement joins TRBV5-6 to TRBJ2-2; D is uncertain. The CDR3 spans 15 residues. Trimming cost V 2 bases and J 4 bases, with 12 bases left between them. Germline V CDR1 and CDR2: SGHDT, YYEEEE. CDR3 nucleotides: TGTGCCAGCAGCTTACGATGGTGGCCCACCGGGGAGCTGTTTTTT. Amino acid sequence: CASSLRWWPTGELFF.

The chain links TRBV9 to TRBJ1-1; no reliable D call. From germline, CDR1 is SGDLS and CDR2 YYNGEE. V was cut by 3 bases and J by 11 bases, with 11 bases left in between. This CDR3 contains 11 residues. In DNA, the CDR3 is TGTGCCAGCAGCGGGAGCAGGCAGGCTTTCTTT. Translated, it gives CASSGSRQAFF. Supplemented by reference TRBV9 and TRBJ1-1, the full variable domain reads DSGVTQTPKHLITATGQRVTLRCSPRSGDLSVYWYQQSLDQGLQFLIQYYNGEERAKGNILERFSAQQFPDLHSELNLSSLELGDSALYFCASSGSRQAFFGQGTRLTVV.

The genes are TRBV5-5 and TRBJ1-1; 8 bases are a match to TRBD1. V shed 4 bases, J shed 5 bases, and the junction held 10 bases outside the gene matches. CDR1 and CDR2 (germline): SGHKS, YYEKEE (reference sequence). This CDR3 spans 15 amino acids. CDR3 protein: CASSSGQGGGTEAFF. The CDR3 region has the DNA TGTGCCAGCAGCAGTGGACAGGGAGGTGGGACTGAAGCTTTCTTT.

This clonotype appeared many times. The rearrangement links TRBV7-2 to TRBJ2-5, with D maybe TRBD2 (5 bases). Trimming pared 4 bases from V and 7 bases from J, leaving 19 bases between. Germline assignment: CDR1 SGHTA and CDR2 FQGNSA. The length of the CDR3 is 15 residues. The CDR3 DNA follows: TGTGCCAGCAGCTCTAGTCCAAGGTTCGAGGGGACCCAGTACTTC. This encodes CASSSSPRFEGTQYF.